A single sample is the source of the 2 T cell receptor beta chains below, sequenced in a study of blood T cell repertoires in COVID-19 (TCRdb year 2020). To prepare the library, the immunoSEQ multiplex PCR assay was applied. TCRdb retrieved this table from immuneACCESS and kept in-frame rearrangements only. Not all clones are present; in checked studies, unresolved V genes account for under half, and no reason is known for the remainder. The sample data list 250,000 or so clones, and approximately 83% of these were observed just once. The top ten clones comprise approximately 3.8% of the sample. Sequences were obtained from PBMCs or T cells enriched from blood (not recorded which). The receptor source for this set is a woman aged 40 to 49 who had been exposed to COVID-19.

The chain is built from TRBV7-2 and TRBJ2-4, with 10 positions matching TRBD2. The germline CDR1 and CDR2 sequences are SGHTA and FQGNSA. Trimming removed 6 bases from V and 1 base from J; junction bases left unmatched: 12. The CDR3 has 18 residues. CDR3 sequence reads: CASSYPERGGGAKNIQYF. CDR3 DNA: TGTGCCAGCAGTTACCCCGAGCGGGGGGGCGGGGCCAAAAACATTCAGTACTTC.

This clone was seen at least ten times. The chain has TRBV10-3 and TRBJ2-2, with TRBD2 matching 8 bases. The CDR3 extends over 16 amino acids. Germline assignment: CDR1 ENHRY and CDR2 SYGVKD. V dropped 6 bases and J dropped 0; count of bases not matched to a gene: 6. The CDR3 bases are TGTGCCATCAGAGGGTGGGGACTAGCGAACACCGGGGAGCTGTTTTTT. Translation: CAIRGWGLANTGELFF.